The next 2 T cell receptor beta chains were all read from a single sample in a study of cytomegalovirus exposure and HLA in healthy donors (dated by TCRdb to about 2017). Receptor libraries were prepared by the immunoSEQ multiplex PCR assay. A mixture of 60 forward primers for TCR Vbeta segments and 13 reverse primers for TCR Jbeta segments was used in the multiplex PCR. The immuneACCESS repertoire file appears here via TCRdb, limited to in-frame rearrangements. These files lack a portion of the clones; in checked studies, under half of the deficit traces to unresolved V genes, and the cause of the others is not known. The table kept for this sample lists around 100,000 clones. Roughly 3.5% of the sample is held by the ten biggest clonotypes. What was sequenced was PBMCs. The receptors originated from a woman in her twenties or thirties in good health and CMV-seronegative.

The rearrangement joins TRBV6-5 to TRBJ1-6, with D possibly matching TRBD1 (5 bases). This CDR3 region has 15 residues. Germline V gene sequence: CDR1 MNHEY, CDR2 SVGAGI. Trimming left V 2 bases short and J 2 bases short, with 7 bases between. The CDR3 DNA follows: TGTGCCAGCAGTTACAACAGGCCCTATAATTCACCCCTCCACTTT. It yields the protein CASSYNRPYNSPLHF.

The CDR3 DNA sequence: TGTGCCAGCCGACAGGGCCACGAGCGGGAGCGACTCGAGCAGTACTTC. Its translation: CASRQGHERERLEQYF. The chain combines TRBV27 with TRBJ2-7; tentative D call: TRBD2 (8 bases). The CDR3 covers 16 residues. Between the trimmed V and J ends, which lost 8 bases and 6 bases, there was a span of 26 bases. Germline-derived CDR1 and CDR2 are MNHEY and SMNVEV (reference sequence).